This entry lists 14 T cell receptor beta chains sequenced from one sample in a study of CD8+ T cells in alopecia areata (dated by TCRdb to the late 2010s). The receptor library was made with the immunoSEQ multiplex PCR assay. RNA was extracted from all samples and reverse transcribed into cDNA, which served as template for TCR sequencing. TCRdb's version of the immuneACCESS table is confined to in-frame rearrangements and falls short of the full clone set. An unresolved V gene accounts for under half of the shortfall where checked; the remainder is of unknown origin. The sample data list 200,000 or so clones, and nearly 60% of these were observed just once. The ten largest make up roughly 5.8% of the sample. This specimen's time point label, interpreted: about 25 weeks on oral tofacitinib. The sample's treatment or condition label, decoded: oral pan-JAK inhibitor, 5-10 mg twice daily. Sequencing used CD4+ T cells sorted from blood, obtained at week 24, from a patient treated with tofacitinib. These receptor sequences come from a human donor with alopecia areata.

The chain employs TRBV28 and TRBJ2-6, with 7 bases identical to TRBD1. The CDR3 spans 17 residues. The trim removed 4 bases at V and 0 bases at J, leaving 6 bases unmatched. CDR1 and CDR2 (germline): MDHEN, SYDVKM. The CDR3, as DNA: TGTGCCAGCAGTTCGAATCAGGGGGACTCTGGGGCCAACGTCCTGACTTTC. Encoded protein: CASSSNQGDSGANVLTF.

The chain links TRBV30 to TRBJ1-1; TRBD1 agrees at 8 bases. V shed 4 bases and J 3 bases; nucleotides not matched to a gene: 7. Per the germline V gene, CDR1 is GTSNPN and CDR2 is SVGIG (reference sequence). The CDR3 has 14 amino acids. DNA for the CDR3: TGTGCCTGGAACACCAGGGGGCCCCACACTGAAGCTTTCTTT. It specifies CAWNTRGPHTEAFF.

V gene TRBV30 combines with J gene TRBJ2-3; no firm D call. CDR3 length: 12 amino acids. The V gene's germline CDR1 is GTSNPN and CDR2 SVGIG (reference sequence). V shed 5 bases and J shed 3 bases, with 9 bases lying between them. CDR3: CAWGPATDTQYF. The CDR3 nucleotides read TGTGCCTGGGGTCCCGCTACAGATACGCAGTATTTT.

The gene calls are TRBV4-3 and TRBJ1-6; D call uncertain. V was trimmed by 0 bases and J by 0 bases, leaving 6 bases between them. The germline V gene has CDR1 LGHNA and CDR2 YSLEER. The CDR3 spans 16 residues. The CDR3, as DNA: TGCGCCAGCAGCCAAGAATGGGGCTCCTATAATTCACCCCTCCACTTT. The encoded protein is CASSQEWGSYNSPLHF.

The V gene is TRBV6-6, the J gene TRBJ2-3, with TRBD2 as a possible D gene (7 bases). Germline lookup yields CDR1 MNHNY and CDR2 SVGAGI (reference sequence). With 7 bases removed from V and 5 bases from J, the gap between germline ends came to 22 bases. This CDR3 comprises 16 residues. The CDR3 protein is CASNAAVGGRLDTQYF. CDR3 sequence (DNA): TGTGCCAGCAACGCCGCTGTGGGGGGGCGATTAGATACGCAGTATTTT.

The chain is built from TRBV29-1 and TRBJ1-5; D is uncertain. The CDR3 sequence is 13 residues long. Per germline, CDR1 SQVTM and CDR2 ANQGSEA. Trimming removed 6 bases at V and 2 bases at J, with 11 bases between. CDR3 nucleotide sequence: TGCAGCGTCGTGGGCGGAGGCAATCAGCCCCAGCATTTT. It encodes CSVVGGGNQPQHF.

This chain connects TRBV14 to TRBJ2-3; no definite D call. Looked up from germline, CDR1 is SGHDN and CDR2 is FVKESK. Trimming took off 2 bases at V and 4 bases at J, with 7 bases between the two ends. This CDR3 region has 13 residues. The DNA for the CDR3 is TGTGCCAGCAGCCAATTGTTAGCAGATACGCAGTATTTT. Its translation is CASSQLLADTQYF.

This clone is a singleton in its sample. The rearrangement joins TRBV5-1 to TRBJ2-5, with D possibly matching TRBD1 (5 bases). Germline loops: CDR1 SGHRS, CDR2 YFSETQ. This CDR3 has 13 amino acids. Trimming took 1 base from V and 4 from J, leaving 8 bases between them. CDR3 sequence reads: CASSLTGRETQYF. The DNA of the CDR3 is TGCGCCAGCAGCTTGACAGGACGAGAGACCCAGTACTTC. Filled out from reference TRBV5-1 and TRBJ2-5, the complete variable domain reads KAGVTQTPRYLIKTRGQQVTLSCSPISGHRSVSWYQQTPGQGLQFLFEYFSETQRNKGNFPGRFSGRQFSNSRSEMNVSTLELGDSALYLCASSLTGRETQYFGPGTRLLVL.

This chain uses TRBV6-6 with TRBJ1-2; D is perhaps TRBD1 (6 bases). Germline CDR1 reads MNHNY; CDR2 reads SVGAGI (reference sequence). The CDR3 is 13 residues long. Trimming shortened V by 8 bases and J by 3 bases, and 13 bases separated the two germline ends. In DNA form, the CDR3 reads TGTGCCAGCGGTACAGGGTTGGACTATGGCTACACCTTC. It is translated as CASGTGLDYGYTF.

The chain carries TRBV6-5 and TRBJ1-2; 9 positions match TRBD1. Germline V gene lookup returns CDR1 MNHEY and CDR2 SVGAGI. V gave up 4 bases and J gave up 4 bases; unmatched junction bases: 7. The CDR3 consists of 15 residues. CDR3 nucleotide sequence: TGTGCCAGCAGTTCGACAGGGACAGGGAGCTATGGCTACACCTTC. It specifies CASSSTGTGSYGYTF.

The J gene is TRBJ1-1, the V gene TRBV7-2; tentative D call: TRBD1 (6 bases). From germline, CDR1 is SGHTA and CDR2 FQGNSA. The V gene lost 6 bases and the J gene lost 1 base, with 12 bases spanning the gap. The CDR3 totals 14 residues. The CDR3 region has the DNA TGTGCCAGCAGGCTACAGGGCCCGAACACTGAAGCTTTCTTT. Its protein is CASRLQGPNTEAFF.

The chain uses TRBV19 and TRBJ2-2; D gene uncertain. The CDR3 loop spans 13 amino acids. In germline, CDR1 is LNHDA, CDR2 SQIVND (reference sequence). Trimming removed 7 bases from V and 3 bases from J, with 9 bases in between. DNA for the CDR3: TGTGCCAGTAACCGCGGAGACACCGGGGAGCTGTTTTTT. Translating gives CASNRGDTGELFF.

The genes are TRBV29-1 and TRBJ2-5, with 8 positions matching TRBD1. The CDR3 loop spans 13 amino acids. Trimming at V came to 4 bases and at J to 5 bases, leaving 6 bases not matched to a gene. The germline V gene has CDR1 SQVTM and CDR2 ANQGSEA. CDR3 sequence reads: CSVVGRGLETQYF. CDR3 sequence (DNA): TGCAGCGTTGTGGGCAGGGGGCTTGAGACCCAGTACTTC.

V is TRBV28 and J is TRBJ2-7; possible D gene TRBD2, 5 bases. CDR3 length: 14 amino acids. The V end was cut by 1 base, the J end by 2 bases, with 9 bases between. The V gene's germline CDR1 is MDHEN and CDR2 SYDVKM. CDR3: CASSLLAGTYEQYF. DNA for the CDR3: TGTGCCAGCAGTTTATTGGCGGGTACCTACGAGCAGTACTTC.